The 18 T cell receptor beta chains below all came from one sample that was sequenced in a study of T cell responses to AZD1222 COVID-19 vaccine. TCRdb keeps only in-frame clones here, not all; method: immunoSEQ multiplex PCR. Of roughly 120,000 clones detected, around 90% appear once; the ten largest clones hold 2% to 2.5%. The specimen was peripheral blood, collected 28 days after the second AZD1222 dose. All receptors derive from an adult who received the AZD1222 COVID-19 vaccine.

The chain links TRBV5-6 to TRBJ2-7; 9 bases line up with TRBD2. Unmatched junction bases numbered 1, after V lost 0 bases and J lost 0 bases. The CDR3 runs 15 residues. Germline loops: CDR1 SGHDT, CDR2 YYEEEE. This CDR3 reads CASSLGLAASYEQYF. In nucleotides, the CDR3 is TGTGCCAGCAGCTTGGGACTAGCGGCCTCCTACGAGCAGTACTTC. The full variable domain, rest sourced from reference TRBV5-6 and TRBJ2-7, is DAGVTQSPTHLIKTRGQQVTLRCSPKSGHDTVSWYQQALGQGPQFIFQYYEEEERQRGNFPDRFSGHQFPNYSSELNVNALLLGDSALYLCASSLGLAASYEQYFGPGTRLTVT.

The V call is TRBV30, the J call TRBJ1-5, with unresolved D. The CDR3 length is 15 residues. V was shortened by 2 bases and J by 0 bases, with 11 bases between the two germline ends. Per the germline V gene, CDR1 is GTSNPN and CDR2 is SVGIG (reference sequence). CDR3 nucleotides: TGTGCCTGGAGTCGGTACGGATTTAGCAATCAGCCCCAGCATTTT. Its translation: CAWSRYGFSNQPQHF.

J is TRBJ2-7 and V is TRBV6-6, with 8 bases matching TRBD1. Germline V CDR1 and CDR2: MNHNY, SVGAGI (reference sequence). This CDR3 has 14 residues. The V gene end was trimmed by 7 bases and the J gene end by 3 bases; junction bases not matched to a gene: 8. The CDR3 sequence is CASTDGTGGYEQYF. The CDR3 DNA follows: TGTGCCAGCACCGACGGGACAGGAGGCTACGAGCAGTACTTC.

This chain joins TRBV11-2 and TRBJ1-1; 7 nucleotides agree with TRBD1. Germline V gene sequence: CDR1 SGHAT, CDR2 FQNNGV. The CDR3 contains 15 residues. After removal of 2 bases from V and 1 base from J, the junction contained 4 bases not matched to a gene. The CDR3, as DNA: TGTGCCAGCAGCTTAATGGGACAGACGAACACTGAAGCTTTCTTT. Its protein product is CASSLMGQTNTEAFF.

This chain connects TRBV2 to TRBJ2-3; D gene ambiguous. Germline CDR1 SNHLY, CDR2 FYNNEI. The CDR3 consists of 13 residues. V lost 10 bases and J 1 base, leaving 12 bases between the germline ends. The CDR3 coding sequence is TGTGCCATTCGGGCCAGCGGCACAGATACGCAGTATTTT. The encoded protein is CAIRASGTDTQYF.

The rearrangement links TRBV5-1 to TRBJ1-6; tentative D call: TRBD1 (6 bases). The V and J ends lost 1 base and 0 bases respectively, with 14 bases between them. This CDR3 region has 18 residues. Germline CDR1 and CDR2: SGHRS and YFSETQ. Here the CDR3 reads CASSLRWTDISYNSPLHF. In nucleotides, the CDR3 is TGCGCCAGCAGCTTGCGTTGGACAGACATCTCCTATAATTCACCCCTCCACTTT.

The chain couples TRBV5-8 to TRBJ2-5, with 16 bases aligning to TRBD2. J lost 3 bases, V lost 4 bases, and 3 bases had no gene match. The CDR3 is made up of 16 amino acids. CDR1 is SGHTS and CDR2 is YDEGEE in the germline V gene. DNA for the CDR3: TGTGCCAGCAGCCTCGGGACTAGCGGGGGGGAAGAGACCCAGTACTTC. Its protein product is CASSLGTSGGEETQYF.

The chain couples TRBV7-9 to TRBJ2-1, with D possibly matching TRBD1 (6 bases). CDR1 and CDR2 (germline): SEHNR, FQNEAQ (reference sequence). V was trimmed by 11 bases and J by 3 bases, leaving 14 bases between them. This CDR3 is built from 13 residues. The CDR3 is CAAGDSNYNEQFF. CDR3 DNA: TGTGCCGCAGGGGATAGCAACTACAATGAGCAGTTCTTC. Supplemented by reference TRBV7-9 and TRBJ2-1, the full variable domain reads DTGVSQNPRHKITKRGQNVTFRCDPISEHNRLYWYRQTLGQGPEFLTYFQNEAQLEKSRLLSDRFSAERPKGSFSTLEIQRTEQGDSAMYLCAAGDSNYNEQFFGPGTRLTVL.

The chain has TRBV6-1 and TRBJ1-4; D gene uncertain. The length of the CDR3 is 14 residues. V lost 3 bases, J lost 3 bases, and 8 bases lay in between. Germline CDR1 is MNHNS and CDR2 is SASEGT. CDR3 nucleotides: TGTGCCAGCAGTGAGGGTTGGGCTAATGAAAAACTGTTTTTT. The encoded protein is CASSEGWANEKLFF.

The rearrangement links TRBV5-4 to TRBJ2-7, with 7 bases identical to TRBD1. Germline values: CDR1 SGHNT, CDR2 YYREEE (reference sequence). The CDR3 runs 15 residues. V dropped 5 bases and J dropped 5; count of bases not matched to a gene: 13. The CDR3 region is CASRPGTGDRDEQYF. The CDR3 DNA is TGTGCCAGCAGACCTGGCACAGGGGATCGGGACGAGCAGTACTTC.

The chain joins TRBV7-8 to TRBJ2-2; D is uncertain. V lost 8 bases, J lost 1 base, and 17 bases lay in between. From germline, CDR1 is SGHVS and CDR2 FQNEAQ. The CDR3 has 16 amino acids. DNA for the CDR3: TGTGCCAGCGAGTATTCGAGTGGGGTGAACACCGGGGAGCTGTTTTTT. This codes for CASEYSSGVNTGELFF.

The gene calls are TRBV6-1 and TRBJ1-5; 9 bases align to TRBD1. This CDR3 spans 19 amino acids. Germline V gene data show CDR1 as MNHNS and CDR2 as SASEGT. With 0 bases clipped from V and 1 base from J, the junction kept 10 bases outside the gene matches. CDR3 loop: CASSEAVGQGTTSNQPQHF. Written as DNA, the CDR3 is TGTGCCAGCAGTGAAGCTGTCGGACAGGGGACTACCAGCAATCAGCCCCAGCATTTT.

The chain joins TRBV29-1 to TRBJ2-3; 8 bases are a match to TRBD1. The germline CDR1 and CDR2 sequences are SQVTM and ANQGSEA. With 7 bases clipped from V and 1 base from J, the junction kept 4 bases outside the gene matches. The CDR3 runs 13 residues. The CDR3 is CSGMDRGTDTQYF. The CDR3 coding sequence is TGCAGCGGGATGGACAGGGGCACAGATACGCAGTATTTT.

The CDR3 loop reads CASSVDRGFDYGYTF. DNA for the CDR3: TGCGCCAGCAGCGTCGACAGGGGGTTTGACTATGGCTACACCTTC. The rearrangement joins TRBV10-2 to TRBJ1-2; 9 nucleotides line up with TRBD1. The germline V gene encodes CDR1 WSHSY and CDR2 SAAADI. Unmatched junction bases numbered 8, after V lost 6 bases and J lost 3 bases. The CDR3 runs to 15 residues.

J is TRBJ1-5 and V is TRBV2; D is possibly TRBD1 (6 bases). Trimming cost V 3 bases and J 5 bases, with 8 bases left between them. This CDR3 has 13 amino acids. The germline V gene has CDR1 SNHLY and CDR2 FYNNEI. CDR3 nucleotides: TGTGCCAGCAGTGAGAGGGGGTATCAGCCCCAGCATTTT. Its translation is CASSERGYQPQHF.

This CDR3 is CASRTGANYGYTF. DNA of the CDR3: TGTGCCAGTCGGACAGGAGCTAACTATGGCTACACCTTC. J is TRBJ1-2 and V is TRBV5-6; 7 nucleotides line up with TRBD1. Losses at the gene ends were 8 bases for V and 0 bases for J; bases not matched to a gene: 4. This CDR3 has 13 amino acids. Germline loops: CDR1 SGHDT, CDR2 YYEEEE. Combining the CDR3 with reference TRBV5-6 and TRBJ1-2 gives the whole variable domain DAGVTQSPTHLIKTRGQQVTLRCSPKSGHDTVSWYQQALGQGPQFIFQYYEEEERQRGNFPDRFSGHQFPNYSSELNVNALLLGDSALYLCASRTGANYGYTFGSGTRLTVV.

This clone was counted a single time. The chain carries TRBV4-3 and TRBJ1-6; D possibly corresponds to TRBD1 (6 bases). This CDR3 is 18 amino acids long. V lost 3 bases and J 0 bases, leaving 15 bases between the germline ends. Germline CDR1 is LGHNA and CDR2 is YSLEER. The CDR3 reads CASSQRFQGSSYNSPLHF. The CDR3 DNA sequence: TGCGCCAGCAGCCAGCGATTCCAGGGGAGCTCCTATAATTCACCCCTCCACTTT.

The rearrangement uses TRBV7-2 and TRBJ1-4, with D tentatively TRBD1 (6 bases). Trimming shortened V by 1 base and J by 8 bases, and 11 bases separated the two germline ends. Germline assignment: CDR1 SGHTA and CDR2 FQGNSA. CDR3 length: 14 residues. Written as DNA, the CDR3 is TGTGCCAGCAGCTTAGTCAGGGGAGGCGAAAAACTGTTTTTT. It specifies CASSLVRGGEKLFF.